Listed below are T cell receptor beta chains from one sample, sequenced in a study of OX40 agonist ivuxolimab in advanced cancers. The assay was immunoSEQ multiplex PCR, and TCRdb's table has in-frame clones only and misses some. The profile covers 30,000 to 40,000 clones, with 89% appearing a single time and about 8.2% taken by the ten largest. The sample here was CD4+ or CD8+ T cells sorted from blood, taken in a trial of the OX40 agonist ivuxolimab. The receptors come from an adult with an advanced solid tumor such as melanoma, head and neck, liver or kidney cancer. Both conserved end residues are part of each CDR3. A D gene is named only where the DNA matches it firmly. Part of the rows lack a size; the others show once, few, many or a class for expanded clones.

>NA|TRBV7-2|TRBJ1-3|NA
TGTGCCAGCAGCTTACCTGGCAGCCTCTCTGGAAACACCATATATTTT
CASSLPGSLSGNTIYF
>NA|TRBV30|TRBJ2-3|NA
TGTGCCTGGACAGGGGGGCCAGGGAAAACAGATACGCAGTATTTT
CAWTGGPGKTDTQYF
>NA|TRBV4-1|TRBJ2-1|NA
TGCGCCAGCAGCCAATCCTACTACAATGAGCAGTTCTTC
CASSQSYYNEQFF
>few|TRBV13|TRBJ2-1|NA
TGTGCCAGCAGCTTACGTCTACGAAATGAGCAGTTCTTC
CASSLRLRNEQFF
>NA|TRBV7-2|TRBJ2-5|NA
TGTGCCAGCAGCCCTCGGCCCCAACTCCCCCAGTACTTC
CASSPRPQLPQYF
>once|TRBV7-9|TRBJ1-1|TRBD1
TGTGCCAGCAGCTTAGATTGGACAGGGAAGGACACTGAAGCTTTCTTT
CASSLDWTGKDTEAFF
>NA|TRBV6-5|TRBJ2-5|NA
TGTGCCAGCAGTTACGAGCTGCAAGAGACCCAGTACTTC
CASSYELQETQYF
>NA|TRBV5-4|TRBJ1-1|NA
TGTGCCAGCAGCTTGCGGACGACCACTGAAGCTTTCTTT
CASSLRTTTEAFF
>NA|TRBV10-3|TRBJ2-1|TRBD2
TGTGCCACCAAGGGACTAGCGGGACACAATGAGCAGTTCTTC
CATKGLAGHNEQFF
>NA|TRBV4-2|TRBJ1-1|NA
TGTGCCAGCAGCCAGCAACTGACAGGGAACACTGAAGCTTTCTTT
CASSQQLTGNTEAFF
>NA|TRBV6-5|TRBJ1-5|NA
TGTGCCAGCAGTTACTCGACCGGGCCCCAGCATTTT
CASSYSTGPQHF
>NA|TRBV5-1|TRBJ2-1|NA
TGCGCCAGCAGCTTGGCAATTCCACCGGGAGTCAATGAGCAGTTCTTC
CASSLAIPPGVNEQFF
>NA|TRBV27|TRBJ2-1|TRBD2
TGTGCCAGCAGGCGTAGCGGGGGGAGCTCCTACAATGAGCAGTTCTTC
CASRRSGGSSYNEQFF
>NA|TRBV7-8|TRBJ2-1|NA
TGTGCCAGCACCTTAAGGGGGAGCTCCTACAATGAGCAGTTCTTC
CASTLRGSSYNEQFF
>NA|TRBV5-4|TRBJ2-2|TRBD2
TGTGCCAGCACCTCGGGGGGTGGGACGAACACCGGGGAGCTGTTTTTT
CASTSGGGTNTGELFF
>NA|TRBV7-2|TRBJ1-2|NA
TGTGCCAGCAGCCCGGGACCCGGGCATGGCTACACCTTC
CASSPGPGHGYTF
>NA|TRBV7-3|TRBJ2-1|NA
TGTGCCAGCAGCTCGCTAGCGAGCTCCTACAATGAGCAGTTCTTC
CASSSLASSYNEQFF
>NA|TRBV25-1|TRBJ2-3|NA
TGTGCCAGCAATCGGGGACTCGATACGCAGTATTTT
CASNRGLDTQYF
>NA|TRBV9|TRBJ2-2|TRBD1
TGTGCCAGCAGCCCCCGGGACAGCAGTTACACCGGGGAGCTGTTTTTT
CASSPRDSSYTGELFF
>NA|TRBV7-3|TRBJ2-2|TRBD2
TGTGCCAGCAGCAACGGACTAGAGACCGGGGAGCTGTTTTTT
CASSNGLETGELFF
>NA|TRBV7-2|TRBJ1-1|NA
TGTGCCAGCAGCTTACGGGCCTCGAAGAATTTCTTT
CASSLRASKNFF
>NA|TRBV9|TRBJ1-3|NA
TGTGCCAGCAGCGTGAGGGACACCGCTGGAAACACCATATATTTT
CASSVRDTAGNTIYF
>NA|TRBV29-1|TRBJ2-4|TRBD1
TGCAGCGTTCCCGGGACAGGGGGAAAAAACATTCAGTACTTC
CSVPGTGGKNIQYF
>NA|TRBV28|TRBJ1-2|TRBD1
TGTGCCAGCAGTCCAGGGACAGGGAGCTATGGCTACACCTTC
CASSPGTGSYGYTF
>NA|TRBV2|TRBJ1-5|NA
TGTGCCAGCAGTCAGGGTACTAGCAATCAGCCCCAGCATTTT
CASSQGTSNQPQHF
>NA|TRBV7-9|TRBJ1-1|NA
TGTGCCAGCAGCTTAGGCGGGGGGAGCACTGAAGCTTTCTTT
CASSLGGGSTEAFF
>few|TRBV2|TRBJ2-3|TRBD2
TGTGCCAGCAGTGTAGCGGGAGGCCGGGGAGATACGCAGTATTTT
CASSVAGGRGDTQYF
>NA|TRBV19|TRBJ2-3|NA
TGTGCCAGTGGGGAAAGGCCCACAGATACGCAGTATTTT
CASGERPTDTQYF
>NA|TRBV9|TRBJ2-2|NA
TGTGCCAGCAGCGGCGGGATCATCACCGGGGAGCTGTTTTTT
CASSGGIITGELFF
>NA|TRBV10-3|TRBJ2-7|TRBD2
TGTGCCATCAGCGATTCGACTAGCGGGAGCTCCGGGGCGTCCGAGCAGTACTTC
CAISDSTSGSSGASEQYF
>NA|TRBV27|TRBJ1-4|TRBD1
TGTGCCAGCAGCCGACGACAGGGGGCGAGTAATGAAAAACTGTTTTTT
CASSRRQGASNEKLFF
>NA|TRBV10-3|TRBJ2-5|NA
TGTGCCATCAGTGGGGTATCGGAGACCCAGTACTTC
CAISGVSETQYF
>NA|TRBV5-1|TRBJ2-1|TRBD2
TGCGCCAGCAGCCCAGGTGTGGCTAGCGGGGCCAATGAGCAGTTCTTC
CASSPGVASGANEQFF
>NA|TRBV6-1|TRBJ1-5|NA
TGTGCCAGCAGTCTACAGCAGAATCAGCCCCAGCATTTT
CASSLQQNQPQHF
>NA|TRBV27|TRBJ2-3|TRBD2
TGTGCCAGCAGTTCGCCCCGGACTAGCGGAAAAAGGAGGGGTGGTACGCAGTATTTT
CASSSPRTSGKRRGGTQYF
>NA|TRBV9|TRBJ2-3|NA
TGTGCCAGCAGCGTGACGTCCAAAGACACAGATACGCAGTATTTT
CASSVTSKDTDTQYF
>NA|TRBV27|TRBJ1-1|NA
TGTGCCAGCAGCCCGGTAGTCGCGGCTGAAGCTTTCTTT
CASSPVVAAEAFF
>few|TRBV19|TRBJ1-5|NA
TGTGCCAGTACCATGGGACTGCTTAATCAGCCCCAGCATTTT
CASTMGLLNQPQHF
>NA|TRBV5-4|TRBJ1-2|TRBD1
TGTGCCAGCAGCTTGGGGACAGGGGGCGGCTATGGCTACACCTTC
CASSLGTGGGYGYTF
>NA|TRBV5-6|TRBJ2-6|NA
TGTGCCAGCAGCCTTGGGGCCAACGTCCTGACTTTC
CASSLGANVLTF
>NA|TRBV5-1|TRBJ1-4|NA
TGCGCCAGCAGCGGCGGGACAACTAATGAAAAACTGTTTTTT
CASSGGTTNEKLFF
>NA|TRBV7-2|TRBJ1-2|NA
TGTGCCAGCATCCTGGGCGGGGGAAGCTATGGCTACACCTTC
CASILGGGSYGYTF
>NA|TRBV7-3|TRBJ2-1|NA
TGTGCCAGCAGCTTAAGTCTACTCAATGAGCAGTTCTTC
CASSLSLLNEQFF
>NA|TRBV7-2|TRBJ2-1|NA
TGTGCCAGCAGCTTAGTGGGAGGATGGGAGAATGAGCAGTTCTTC
CASSLVGGWENEQFF
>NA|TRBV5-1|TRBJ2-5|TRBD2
TGCGCCAGCAGCAGAGGGACTAGCGGCCAAGAGACCCAGTACTTC
CASSRGTSGQETQYF
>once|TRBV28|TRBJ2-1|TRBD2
TGTGCCAGCAGTTTGTGGCGGGAGGGCGAGCAGTTCTTC
CASSLWREGEQFF
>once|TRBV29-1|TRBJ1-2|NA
TGCAGCGTCCCGACTACACCTGGGTATGGCTACACCTTC
CSVPTTPGYGYTF
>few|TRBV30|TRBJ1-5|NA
TGTGCCTGGAGCGGAAAGAGCAATCAGCCCCAGCATTTT
CAWSGKSNQPQHF
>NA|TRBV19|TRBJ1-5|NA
TGTGCCAGTAGTGAACAGGGAGGTAGCAATCAGCCCCAGCATTTT
CASSEQGGSNQPQHF
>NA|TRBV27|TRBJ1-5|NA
TGTGCCAGCAGTTTGGGCTATGGCAATCAGCCCCAGCATTTT
CASSLGYGNQPQHF